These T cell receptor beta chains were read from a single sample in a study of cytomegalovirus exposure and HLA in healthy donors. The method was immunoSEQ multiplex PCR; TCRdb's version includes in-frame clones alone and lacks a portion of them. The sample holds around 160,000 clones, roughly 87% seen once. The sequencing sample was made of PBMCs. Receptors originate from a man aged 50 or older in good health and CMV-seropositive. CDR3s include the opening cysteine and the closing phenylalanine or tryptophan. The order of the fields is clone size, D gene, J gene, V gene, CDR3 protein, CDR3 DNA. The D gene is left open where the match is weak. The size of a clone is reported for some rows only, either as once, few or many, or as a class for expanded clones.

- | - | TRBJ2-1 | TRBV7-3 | CASSLQGLNEQFF | TGTGCCAGCAGCTTACAGGGCCTCAATGAGCAGTTCTTC
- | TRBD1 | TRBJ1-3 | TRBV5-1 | CASRPTGGSGNTIYF | TGCGCCAGCAGGCCGACAGGGGGCTCTGGAAACACCATATATTTT
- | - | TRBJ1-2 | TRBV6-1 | CASSPQTQGRGYTF | TGTGCCAGCAGCCCCCAAACGCAGGGTAGAGGCTACACCTTC
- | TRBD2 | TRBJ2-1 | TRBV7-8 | CASNVLAATYNEQFF | TGTGCCAGCAACGTACTAGCGGCCACCTACAATGAGCAGTTCTTC
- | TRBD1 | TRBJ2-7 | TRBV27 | CASSRAGTGGYEQYF | TGTGCCAGCAGCCGCGCCGGGACAGGGGGCTACGAGCAGTACTTC
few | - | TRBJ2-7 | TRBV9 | CASSVDRISYEQYF | TGTGCCAGCAGCGTAGACAGGATCTCCTACGAGCAGTACTTC
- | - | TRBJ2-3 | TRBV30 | CAWSGQVGALRADTQYF | TGTGCCTGGAGTGGTCAAGTGGGCGCCCTGCGGGCAGATACGCAGTATTTT
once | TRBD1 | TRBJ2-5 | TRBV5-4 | CASSRRTGRETQYF | TGTGCCAGCAGCCGAAGGACAGGAAGAGAGACCCAGTACTTC
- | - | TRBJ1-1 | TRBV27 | CASSGVIGAFF | TGTGCCAGCAGCGGGGTTATTGGGGCTTTCTTT
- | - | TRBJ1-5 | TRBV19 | CASTPTEGGQPQHF | TGTGCCAGTACCCCCACCGAGGGAGGTCAGCCCCAGCATTTT
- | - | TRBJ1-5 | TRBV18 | CASSPPVGGPQPQHF | TGTGCCAGCTCACCACCGGTGGGGGGACCTCAGCCCCAGCATTTT
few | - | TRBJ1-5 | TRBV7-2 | CASSLEGLGNQPQHF | TGTGCCAGCAGCTTAGAGGGGTTAGGCAATCAGCCCCAGCATTTT
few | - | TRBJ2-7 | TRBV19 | CASSTLAWKGQYF | TGTGCCAGTAGTACCCTAGCGTGGAAGGGGCAGTACTTC
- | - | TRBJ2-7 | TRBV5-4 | CASSEGLAYEQYF | TGTGCCAGCTCCGAGGGTTTAGCCTACGAGCAGTACTTC
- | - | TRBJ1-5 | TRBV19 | CASRTTAGALNQPQHF | TGTGCCAGTAGAACGACCGCAGGGGCTCTCAATCAGCCCCAGCATTTT
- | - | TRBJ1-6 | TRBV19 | CASSTEDRATSPLHF | TGTGCCAGTAGTACAGAGGACAGAGCCACTTCACCCCTCCACTTT
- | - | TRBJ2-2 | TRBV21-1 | CASSTGTEGTGELFF | TGTGCCAGCAGCACCGGGACGGAGGGCACCGGGGAGCTGTTTTTT
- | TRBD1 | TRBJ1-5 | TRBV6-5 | CASSQGGGPQHF | TGTGCCAGCAGTCAAGGGGGCGGGCCCCAGCATTTT
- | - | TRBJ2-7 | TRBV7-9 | CASSLGPGSSYEQYF | TGTGCCAGCAGCTTAGGACCCGGGAGCTCCTACGAGCAGTACTTC
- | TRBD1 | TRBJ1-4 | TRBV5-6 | CASSLGTGHEKLFF | TGTGCCAGCAGCTTGGGGACAGGGCATGAAAAACTGTTTTTT
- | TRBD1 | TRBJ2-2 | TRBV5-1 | CVSSRDRATGELFF | TGCGTCAGCAGCCGGGACAGGGCCACCGGGGAGCTGTTTTTT
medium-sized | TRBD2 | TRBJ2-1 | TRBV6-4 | CASSASGGGYNEQFF | TGTGCCAGCAGTGCGAGCGGGGGGGGATACAATGAGCAGTTCTTC
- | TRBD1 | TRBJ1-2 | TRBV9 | CASSVTTGGDYGYTF | TGTGCCAGCAGCGTAACGACAGGGGGGGACTATGGCTACACCTTC
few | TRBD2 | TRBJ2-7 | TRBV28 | CASSLLQRGFEQYF | TGTGCCAGCAGTTTACTCCAGCGGGGTTTCGAGCAGTACTTC
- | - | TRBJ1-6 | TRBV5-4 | CASQDKSKNSPLHF | TGTGCCAGTCAAGACAAGTCCAAAAATTCACCCCTCCACTTT
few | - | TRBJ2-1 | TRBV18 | CASSRTLEDEQFF | TGTGCCAGCTCACGGACTCTGGAGGATGAGCAGTTCTTC
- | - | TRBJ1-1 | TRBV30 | CAWSPQGNTEAFF | TGTGCCTGGAGTCCTCAGGGGAACACTGAAGCTTTCTTT
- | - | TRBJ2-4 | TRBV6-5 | CASRLQEGHKNIQYF | TGTGCCAGCAGACTACAGGAGGGTCACAAAAACATTCAGTACTTC
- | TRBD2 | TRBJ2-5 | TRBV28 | CASSLAGGIKETQYF | TGTGCCAGCAGTTTAGCGGGGGGCATTAAAGAGACCCAGTACTTC
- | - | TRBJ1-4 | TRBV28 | CASSFIGIGRGKLFF | TGTGCCAGCAGTTTCATCGGGATCGGCAGGGGCAAACTGTTTTTT
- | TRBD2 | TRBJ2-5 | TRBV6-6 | CASSPPGLAGRETQYF | TGCGCCAGCAGTCCCCCCGGACTAGCGGGAAGAGAGACCCAGTACTTC
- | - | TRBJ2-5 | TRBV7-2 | CASSLEFGSGTQYF | TGTGCCAGCAGCTTAGAGTTCGGGAGTGGGACCCAGTACTTC
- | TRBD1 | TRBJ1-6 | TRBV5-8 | CASSVLGQGNSPLHF | TGTGCCAGCAGCGTCCTAGGACAGGGGAATTCACCCCTCCACTTT
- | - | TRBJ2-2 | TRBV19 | CASPGGTGELFF | TGTGCCAGCCCGGGTGGGACCGGGGAGCTGTTTTTT
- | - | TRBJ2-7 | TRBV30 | CAWSVGNFGEQYF | TGTGCCTGGAGTGTCGGCAACTTCGGGGAGCAGTACTTC
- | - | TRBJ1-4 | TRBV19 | CASNAGGRNEKLFF | TGTGCCAGTAATGCGGGAGGCCGGAATGAAAAACTGTTTTTT
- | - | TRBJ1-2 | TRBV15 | CATSGGVPGPYYGYTF | TGTGCCACCAGCGGAGGGGTACCAGGCCCATACTATGGCTACACCTTC
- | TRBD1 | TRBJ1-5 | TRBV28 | CASRTGQGNQPQHF | TGTGCCAGCAGGACTGGACAGGGGAATCAGCCCCAGCATTTT
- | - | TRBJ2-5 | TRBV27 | CASSLREGTKTQYF | TGTGCCAGCAGTTTACGCGAGGGAACTAAGACCCAGTACTTC
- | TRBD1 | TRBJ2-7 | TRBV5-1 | CASSLEQGAGYEQYF | TGCGCCAGCAGCTTAGAACAGGGGGCGGGCTACGAGCAGTACTTC
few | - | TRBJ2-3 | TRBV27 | CASTSAHFAGTDTQYF | TGTGCCAGCACTTCCGCACATTTCGCGGGCACAGATACGCAGTATTTT
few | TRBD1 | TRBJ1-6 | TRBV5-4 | CASSLAGTENSPLHF | TGTGCCAGCAGCTTGGCCGGGACAGAGAATTCACCCCTCCACTTT
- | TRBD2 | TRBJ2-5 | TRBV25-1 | CASSEWGTSGGGWETQYF | TGTGCCAGCAGTGAATGGGGGACTAGCGGGGGGGGCTGGGAGACCCAGTACTTC
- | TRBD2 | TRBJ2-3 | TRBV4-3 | CASSPTGTSGVIDTQYF | TGCGCCAGCAGCCCCACCGGGACTAGCGGGGTTATAGATACGCAGTATTTT
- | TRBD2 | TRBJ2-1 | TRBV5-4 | CASSYSGGPGNEQFF | TGTGCCAGCAGCTATAGCGGGGGGCCAGGTAATGAGCAGTTCTTC